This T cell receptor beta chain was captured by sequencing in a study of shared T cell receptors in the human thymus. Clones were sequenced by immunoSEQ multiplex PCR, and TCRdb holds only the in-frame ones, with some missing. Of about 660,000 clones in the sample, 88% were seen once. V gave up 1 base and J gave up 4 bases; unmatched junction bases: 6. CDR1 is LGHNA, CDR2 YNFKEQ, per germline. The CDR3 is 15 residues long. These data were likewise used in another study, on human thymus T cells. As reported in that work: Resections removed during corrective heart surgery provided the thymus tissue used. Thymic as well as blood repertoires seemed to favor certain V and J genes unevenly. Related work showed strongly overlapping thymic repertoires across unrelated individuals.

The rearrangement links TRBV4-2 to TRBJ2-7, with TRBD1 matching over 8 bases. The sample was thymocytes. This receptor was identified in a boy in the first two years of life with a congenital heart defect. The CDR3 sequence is CASSQVTGGDYEQYF. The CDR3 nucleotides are TGTGCCAGCAGCCAAGTTACAGGGGGAGATTACGAGCAGTACTTC.